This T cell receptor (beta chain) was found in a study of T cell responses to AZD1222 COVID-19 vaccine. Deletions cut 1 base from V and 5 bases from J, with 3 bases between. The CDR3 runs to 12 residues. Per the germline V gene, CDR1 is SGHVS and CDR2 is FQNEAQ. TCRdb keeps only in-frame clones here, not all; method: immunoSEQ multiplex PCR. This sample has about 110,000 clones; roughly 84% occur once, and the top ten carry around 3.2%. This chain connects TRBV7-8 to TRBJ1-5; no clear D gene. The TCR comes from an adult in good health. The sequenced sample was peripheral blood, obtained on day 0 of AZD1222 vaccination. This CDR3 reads CASSLDDQPQHF. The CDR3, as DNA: TGTGCCAGCAGCTTAGATGATCAGCCCCAGCATTTT.